This TCR beta chain comes out of a study of blood T cell repertoires in COVID-19. In the study overall: PBMCs, B-cell-depleted T cells, or T cells were the source of the cDNA or gDNA that made up the material.

Assay used: immunoSEQ multiplex PCR; TCRdb lists only in-frame clones, some missing. The sample consists of 150,000 or so clones, 80% to 90% of them appearing once. The germline V gene encodes CDR1 MNHEY and CDR2 SVGAGI. The V and J ends lost 6 bases and 10 bases, in that order; junction bases with no gene match: 13. This CDR3 spans 15 amino acids. This TCR came from a man between 18 and 35 years old with COVID-19, enrolled during active disease. The rearrangement uses TRBV6-5 and TRBJ2-1; 9 bases map to TRBD2. What was sequenced was peripheral blood. The CDR3 nucleotides read TGTGCCAGCAGCCCCTATAGCGGGGGACTTTGGGAGCAGTTCTTC. The encoded protein is CASSPYSGGLWEQFF.